The source of this T cell receptor (beta chain) is a study of response to subunit inactivated influenza vaccine. Via MiXCR, TCRdb re-called the RT-PCR reads, giving one row per CDR3 protein. The sample yields fewer than 600,000 distinct CDR3 sequences, 6.5% to 8% seen once. V was trimmed by 0 bases and J by 11 bases, leaving 16 bases between them. The V gene's germline CDR1 is MNHEY and CDR2 SMNVEV (reference sequence). CDR3 length equals 14 residues. General study results and limits: The authors proposed limited new T cell recruitment per seasonal influenza vaccination.

This clonotype was recorded a few times. Antigen: not known. This clonotype was obtained from a man between 50 and 75 years old who received an inactivated influenza vaccine. The chain uses TRBV27 and TRBJ1-1; D uncertain. The sample was PBMCs from blood, taken around 25 months after vaccination. The CDR3 sequence: CASSLSSLSQGAFF. The CDR3 DNA follows: TGTGCCAGCAGTTTATCGTCCCTGTCTCAAGGGGCTTTCTTT.